A selection of T cell receptor beta chains follows, all from one sample in a study of shared clonotypes between healthy human individuals. Assay used: immunoSEQ multiplex PCR; TCRdb lists only in-frame clones, some missing. The sample holds approximately 500,000 clones; 90% to 96% are singletons and the top ten take roughly 0.06%. The sample comprised naive CD4+ T cells sorted from blood. The source of these receptors is a woman aged 25 to 39 in good health. The CDR3 runs from the conserved cysteine through the conserved F or W. The D gene is left open where the match is weak. Clone size, where shown, is once, few, many, or a class for clones that have expanded.

j_call: TRBJ1-4; clone_size: -; v_call: TRBV28; d_call: TRBD1; cdr3_aa: CASRGRTGGGKLFF
j_call: TRBJ2-2; clone_size: -; v_call: TRBV27; d_call: TRBD2; cdr3_aa: CASRVAGVWTGELFF
j_call: TRBJ2-4; clone_size: -; v_call: TRBV9; d_call: TRBD2; cdr3_aa: CASSPTSGTNIQYF
j_call: TRBJ2-5; clone_size: -; v_call: TRBV9; d_call: TRBD2; cdr3_aa: CASSAAGLAGSAQYF
j_call: TRBJ2-1; clone_size: -; v_call: TRBV7-9; d_call: -; cdr3_aa: CASRPGPRWNEQFF
j_call: -; clone_size: -; v_call: TRBV7-9; d_call: -; cdr3_aa: CASSRMLNPGAEQYF
j_call: TRBJ2-5; clone_size: -; v_call: TRBV7-6; d_call: TRBD2; cdr3_aa: CASSFGLALQETQYF
j_call: TRBJ2-1; clone_size: -; v_call: TRBV5-1; d_call: TRBD2; cdr3_aa: CASSLLAVTYNEQFF
j_call: TRBJ1-1; clone_size: -; v_call: TRBV11-3; d_call: -; cdr3_aa: CASSLGTHTEAFF
j_call: TRBJ2-1; clone_size: once; v_call: TRBV4-1; d_call: TRBD1; cdr3_aa: CASSRPARDRNNEQFF
j_call: TRBJ2-3; clone_size: -; v_call: TRBV18; d_call: -; cdr3_aa: CASSSLGGLTDTQYF
j_call: TRBJ1-3; clone_size: -; v_call: TRBV2; d_call: -; cdr3_aa: CASSDSPGNTIYF
j_call: -; clone_size: -; v_call: TRBV28; d_call: -; cdr3_aa: CASSLIGYEQYF
j_call: TRBJ2-1; clone_size: -; v_call: TRBV4-1; d_call: -; cdr3_aa: CASSQDILNIHNEQFF
j_call: -; clone_size: -; v_call: TRBV18; d_call: TRBD1; cdr3_aa: CASSDRDRGSYEQYF
j_call: TRBJ2-2; clone_size: -; v_call: TRBV29-1; d_call: -; cdr3_aa: CSGLAGSGTGELFF
j_call: TRBJ2-1; clone_size: -; v_call: TRBV28; d_call: TRBD2; cdr3_aa: CASRQPSGRGPEQFF
j_call: TRBJ1-2; clone_size: once; v_call: TRBV6-5; d_call: -; cdr3_aa: CASSSGQIYGYTF
j_call: TRBJ1-6; clone_size: -; v_call: TRBV6-6; d_call: -; cdr3_aa: CASSYQFNSPLHF
j_call: TRBJ2-7; clone_size: -; v_call: TRBV27; d_call: -; cdr3_aa: CASSLSLRLSYEQYF
j_call: TRBJ2-1; clone_size: -; v_call: TRBV4-1; d_call: TRBD1; cdr3_aa: CASSRMGTGGANEQFF
j_call: TRBJ2-3; clone_size: once; v_call: TRBV15; d_call: -; cdr3_aa: CATSRASGADTQYF
j_call: TRBJ2-7; clone_size: -; v_call: TRBV5-1; d_call: -; cdr3_aa: CASSLRGPTSYEQYF
j_call: TRBJ2-5; clone_size: once; v_call: TRBV2; d_call: TRBD2; cdr3_aa: CASSGIGLAGGWETQYF
j_call: TRBJ2-7; clone_size: -; v_call: TRBV5-1; d_call: TRBD1; cdr3_aa: CASSRDREYEQYF
j_call: TRBJ2-7; clone_size: -; v_call: TRBV19; d_call: -; cdr3_aa: CASRVQVSSYEQYF
j_call: TRBJ2-7; clone_size: few; v_call: TRBV2; d_call: TRBD1; cdr3_aa: CATRQGGYEQYF
j_call: TRBJ1-2; clone_size: -; v_call: TRBV28; d_call: -; cdr3_aa: CASSFDRKNRYTF
j_call: TRBJ1-2; clone_size: -; v_call: TRBV27; d_call: -; cdr3_aa: CASSPGGLGYTF
j_call: TRBJ2-5; clone_size: -; v_call: TRBV28; d_call: -; cdr3_aa: CASNPPGASRETQYF
j_call: TRBJ2-1; clone_size: -; v_call: TRBV30; d_call: -; cdr3_aa: CAWRRPQGSSSYNEQFF
j_call: TRBJ1-2; clone_size: -; v_call: TRBV6-5; d_call: -; cdr3_aa: CASSYSAAGDGYTF
j_call: TRBJ2-5; clone_size: -; v_call: TRBV7-9; d_call: -; cdr3_aa: CASSQDKDSNTQYF
j_call: TRBJ2-3; clone_size: -; v_call: TRBV2; d_call: -; cdr3_aa: CASSSSGSGTDTQYF
j_call: TRBJ2-7; clone_size: -; v_call: TRBV28; d_call: -; cdr3_aa: CASSSKTYEQYF
j_call: TRBJ1-1; clone_size: -; v_call: TRBV4-2; d_call: -; cdr3_aa: CASSLVVGPLNTEAFF
j_call: TRBJ1-2; clone_size: -; v_call: TRBV6-6; d_call: -; cdr3_aa: CASSTDGNYGYTF
j_call: TRBJ1-4; clone_size: -; v_call: TRBV6-1; d_call: -; cdr3_aa: CASRPLTATNEKLFF
j_call: TRBJ2-5; clone_size: -; v_call: TRBV13; d_call: -; cdr3_aa: CASRVSGLSQETQYF
j_call: TRBJ2-2; clone_size: -; v_call: TRBV19; d_call: -; cdr3_aa: CASKPGLYGGELFF
j_call: TRBJ2-7; clone_size: -; v_call: TRBV2; d_call: -; cdr3_aa: CASRTGLRNHYEQYF
j_call: TRBJ1-3; clone_size: once; v_call: TRBV11-3; d_call: -; cdr3_aa: CASSLSPGAGNTIYF
j_call: TRBJ1-6; clone_size: once; v_call: TRBV5-6; d_call: TRBD1; cdr3_aa: CASSATGNNSPLHF
j_call: TRBJ2-7; clone_size: once; v_call: TRBV4-2; d_call: -; cdr3_aa: CASSLGGTGTYEQYF
j_call: TRBJ1-3; clone_size: -; v_call: TRBV6-5; d_call: -; cdr3_aa: CASSYLGRENTIYF
j_call: TRBJ2-1; clone_size: -; v_call: TRBV27; d_call: TRBD2; cdr3_aa: CASSLAGPPGSYNEQFF
j_call: TRBJ2-7; clone_size: -; v_call: TRBV5-1; d_call: -; cdr3_aa: CASGRLGRGGADEQYF
j_call: TRBJ1-4; clone_size: -; v_call: TRBV19; d_call: -; cdr3_aa: CASSMGGSPMRGLFF
j_call: TRBJ2-5; clone_size: -; v_call: TRBV7-9; d_call: TRBD2; cdr3_aa: CASGKPGLAGFEQYF
j_call: TRBJ1-5; clone_size: -; v_call: TRBV28; d_call: TRBD1; cdr3_aa: CASSLWPRDSENQPQHF